Presented here are 3 T cell receptor beta chains from one specimen sequenced in a study of response to subunit inactivated influenza vaccine. From the RT-PCR reads, TCRdb called clonotypes with MiXCR, one entry per CDR3 protein. Of 400,000 to 550,000 distinct CDR3 sequences detected, around 25% appear once; the ten largest clones hold 1.5% to 2%. This specimen was CD4+ T cells sorted from PBMCs, taken 4 to 6 days after vaccination. Receptor source: a man aged 45-65 years who received an inactivated influenza vaccine.

The sample holds a few counts of this clonotype. The chain couples TRBV20-1 to TRBJ1-4; no reliable D call. Trimming pared 7 bases from V and 6 bases from J, leaving 12 bases between. Looked up from germline, CDR1 is DFQATT and CDR2 is SNEGSKA (reference sequence). The CDR3 contains 12 residues. The CDR3, as DNA: TGCAGTGGATTCGGTTCTGATGAAAAACTGTTTTTT. Residues: CSGFGSDEKLFF.

The gene calls are TRBV11-2 and TRBJ2-3; TRBD2 is a possible D gene (6 bases). V dropped 5 bases and J dropped 3 bases, with 18 bases sitting between them. CDR3 length: 16 residues. Per the germline V gene, CDR1 is SGHAT and CDR2 is FQNNGV. The CDR3 bases are TGTGCCAGCAGCCCCCCTTTGACTAGGGGAACAGATACGCAGTATTTT. Its translation: CASSPPLTRGTDTQYF.

V is TRBV6-2 or TRBV6-3 and J is TRBJ2-6; 8 bases map to TRBD1. CDR3 length equals 19 residues. CDR1 MNHEY and CDR2 SVGEGT come from the germline V gene. The V gene end was trimmed by 0 bases and the J gene end by 0 bases; junction bases not matched to a gene: 7. CDR3 loop: CASSYSSRGHFSGANVLTF. Here the CDR3 DNA reads TGTGCCAGCAGTTACTCGAGCAGGGGGCACTTCTCTGGGGCCAACGTCCTGACTTTC.